This T cell receptor (beta chain) was sequenced during a study of CD8 T cells in Susac syndrome. The RNA, roughly 0.45 to 1 ug, was put through reverse transcription using random hexamers. TCRdb reprocessed the immunoSEQ multiplex PCR reads via MiXCR and lists one record per CDR3 protein. This sample has some 130,000 distinct CDR3 sequences, with about 95% found just once. Germline assignment: CDR1 MNHEY and CDR2 SMNVEV (reference sequence). The CDR3 consists of 15 residues. V gave up 0 bases and J gave up 3 bases, with 12 bases separating them. The TCR originated in a human donor with Susac syndrome. The source material was CD8+ T cells from PBMCs. This chain links TRBV27 with TRBJ2-7; maybe TRBD1 (5 bases). As DNA, the CDR3 is TGTGCCAGCAGTTTATCACAGGTCCCAGGCTACGAGCAGTACTTC. This gives the protein CASSLSQVPGYEQYF.